These 28 T cell receptor beta chains were all obtained from the same sample, sequenced in a study of beta chain features in type 1 diabetes. Findings and caveats of the study: Patients with Type 1 diabetes showed moderately but significantly shorter TCRB CDR3s in all four CD4+ subsets.

The isolated RNA, all of it, was reverse transcribed, so expressed TCRB transcripts were what got sequenced. Clones were read by immunoSEQ multiplex PCR, and TCRdb kept only the in-frame ones, dropping some. The table shows about 340,000 clones, with 9.3% occurring only once. Antigens for these TCRs are unknown. The specimen sequenced was central memory CD4+ T cells from blood. These receptors all stem from a man aged 25 to 40 with type 1 diabetes.

V is TRBV2 and J is TRBJ1-5, with 9 positions matching TRBD1. The ends lost 5 bases at V and 4 bases at J; junction bases unmatched: 3. The CDR3 runs to 14 residues. The germline gives CDR1 SNHLY, CDR2 FYNNEI. The CDR3 DNA reads TGTGCCAGCAGTCACGGGACAGGGAATCAGCCCCAGCATTTT. Translating it yields CASSHGTGNQPQHF.

The V call is TRBV19, the J call TRBJ2-6, with TRBD1 identical over 7 bases. Per the germline V gene, CDR1 is LNHDA and CDR2 is SQIVND (reference sequence). The CDR3 runs 15 residues. V lost 2 bases to trimming and J lost 2 bases; unmatched junction nucleotides: 0. The CDR3 loop is CASSIQGAGANVLTF. CDR3 sequence (DNA): TGTGCCAGTAGTATACAGGGGGCTGGGGCCAACGTCCTGACTTTC.

This clone has just a few counts. The rearrangement links TRBV16 to TRBJ2-5; 7 bases fit TRBD1. Per the germline V gene, CDR1 is KGHSY and CDR2 is FQNENV. The CDR3 runs to 17 residues. J was trimmed by 4 bases and V by 1 base; bases with no gene match: 12. In DNA, the CDR3 is TGTGCCAGCAGCCAATTCAAGGGACAGTTAATGGGAGAGACCCAGTACTTC. It translates to CASSQFKGQLMGETQYF.

The chain links TRBV5-6 to TRBJ2-3, with 7 bases matching TRBD1. V was pared by 2 bases and J by 1 base, with 4 bases of the junction left unmatched. Germline V gives CDR1 SGHDT, CDR2 YYEEEE. The CDR3 length is 15 residues. The CDR3 nucleotides are TGTGCCAGCAGCTTTTCCGACAGGGGCACAGATACGCAGTATTTT. Translated, it gives CASSFSDRGTDTQYF.

This clone has ten or more counts. The chain uses TRBV7-9 and TRBJ1-2, with no clear D. This CDR3 comprises 12 residues. Trimming took off 1 base at V and 10 bases at J, with 10 bases between the two ends. Germline assignment: CDR1 SEHNR and CDR2 FQNEAQ (reference sequence). CDR3 DNA: TGTGCCAGCAGCTTAGAGCAGGCTCACTACACCTTC. Its translation is CASSLEQAHYTF.

The chain has TRBV7-2 and TRBJ2-5; TRBD1 aligns across 10 bases. The end of the DNA is better explained by TRBJ2-7, so the J call may be wrong. The CDR3 sequence is 14 residues long. Germline CDR1 is SGHTA and CDR2 is FQGNSA. CDR3 coding DNA: TGTGCCAGCAGCCCAAGACAGGGGGCTGTCGAGCAGTACTTC. Its translation: CASSPRQGAVEQYF.

The chain joins TRBV5-6 to TRBJ2-6, with unresolved D. Germline V lookup: CDR1 SGHDT, CDR2 YYEEEE. V gave up 4 bases and J gave up 0 bases, with 5 bases separating them. CDR3 length: 14 amino acids. The CDR3, as DNA: TGTGCCAGCAGCCATGACTCTGGGGCCAACGTCCTGACTTTC. It is translated as CASSHDSGANVLTF.

This chain connects TRBV29-1 to TRBJ2-1; D not resolved. V was pared by 7 bases and J by 7 bases, with 8 bases between. Germline CDR1 is SQVTM and CDR2 is ANQGSEA. CDR3 size: 10 residues. The CDR3 coding sequence is TGCAGCGGAGGAACGAATGAGCAGTTCTTC. As protein: CSGGTNEQFF.

This clone has more than one count but fewer than ten. V is TRBV6-1 and J is TRBJ2-5; TRBD1 matches 10 bases. V was clipped by 3 bases and J by 4 bases; unmatched bases: 8. Germline V gene sequence: CDR1 MNHNS, CDR2 SASEGT. CDR3 length equals 16 residues. CDR3 sequence: CASSDHPDRGGETQYF. The CDR3 nucleotides are TGTGCCAGCAGTGACCACCCGGACAGGGGGGGAGAGACCCAGTACTTC.

This clone was seen more than once but under ten times. At the DNA level, this CDR3 is encoded by other sequences in the same sample as well. The DNA for the CDR3 is TGCGCCAGCAGCCAAGGAGGAACCGGGGAGCTGTTTTTT. Translated, it gives CASSQGGTGELFF. V and J are TRBV4-3 and TRBJ2-2; D not certain. Trimming cost V 1 base and J 5 bases, with 5 bases left between them. The CDR3 has 13 residues. Germline loops: CDR1 LGHNA, CDR2 YSLEER.

V is TRBV7-2 and J is TRBJ1-2; possibly TRBD1 for D (5 bases). Trimming stripped 2 bases from V and 1 base from J, with 8 bases between. The CDR3 has 14 amino acids. CDR1 is SGHTA, CDR2 FQGNSA, per germline. DNA for the CDR3: TGTGCCAGCAGCTTACCGGGGGGTAACTATGGCTACACCTTC. Translating gives CASSLPGGNYGYTF.

In this sample, this clone turned up many times. Other DNA sequences in the same sample also yield this CDR3. The CDR3 loop is CASSPSTGSTDTQYF. CDR3 nucleotide sequence: TGTGCCAGCTCGCCATCGACAGGTAGCACAGATACGCAGTATTTT. The chain joins TRBV18 to TRBJ2-3, with D perhaps TRBD1 (6 bases). This CDR3 has 15 amino acids. The V and J ends lost 6 bases and 0 bases respectively, with 13 bases between them. CDR1 is KGHSH and CDR2 is LQKENI in the germline V gene.

This clone appeared a single time. The chain uses TRBV5-1 and TRBJ2-7; D remains ambiguous. The CDR3 covers 12 residues. V lost 4 bases to trimming and J lost 4 bases, with 9 bases between them. Germline V gene lookup returns CDR1 SGHRS and CDR2 YFSETQ. The CDR3 sequence is CASSISDYEQYF. The CDR3 DNA reads as TGCGCCAGCAGCATAAGCGATTACGAGCAGTACTTC.

The chain carries TRBV7-9 and TRBJ1-1; a weak D match, TRBD1 (6 bases). Between the trimmed V and J ends, which lost 5 bases and 7 bases, there was a span of 11 bases. This CDR3 has 12 residues. Germline assignment: CDR1 SEHNR and CDR2 FQNEAQ (reference sequence). The CDR3 DNA follows: TGTGCCAGCAGCCTACAGGGAGGTGAAGCTTTCTTT. The encoded protein is CASSLQGGEAFF.

The chain employs TRBV18 and TRBJ2-7; TRBD1 is a possible D gene (5 bases). Germline V lookup: CDR1 KGHSH, CDR2 LQKENI. Trimming removed 5 bases from V and 1 base from J, with 12 bases in between. This CDR3 spans 14 amino acids. The CDR3 sequence is CASSMTAYSYEQYF. DNA of the CDR3: TGTGCCAGCTCAATGACAGCCTATTCCTACGAGCAGTACTTC.

This clone appeared a few times. The chain links TRBV4-1 to TRBJ1-2; TRBD1 might be the D (6 bases). Germline CDR1 MGHRA, CDR2 YSYEKL. The CDR3 loop spans 15 amino acids. Trimming removed 0 bases from V and 4 bases from J, with 12 bases in between. The CDR3 here is CASSQDRGAGYGYTF. In DNA form, the CDR3 reads TGCGCCAGCAGCCAAGACCGGGGGGCGGGCTATGGCTACACCTTC.

The chain uses TRBV4-3 and TRBJ2-5; D may be TRBD2 (5 bases). The CDR3 loop spans 14 amino acids. The germline V gene has CDR1 LGHNA and CDR2 YSLEER. Between the trimmed V and J ends, which lost 4 bases and 5 bases, there was a span of 14 bases. CDR3 region: CASSLNGGPETQYF. The CDR3 DNA sequence: TGCGCCAGCAGCCTCAACGGAGGTCCGGAGACCCAGTACTTC.

This clone has a handful of counts. The rearrangement links TRBV18 to TRBJ2-3; no reliable D call. The V gene's germline CDR1 is KGHSH and CDR2 LQKENI. This CDR3 contains 16 residues. Trimming cost V 5 bases and J 0 bases, with 15 bases left between them. The CDR3 DNA reads as TGTGCCAGCTCATTTCGACCAGCCCCTAGCACAGATACGCAGTATTTT. Its protein is CASSFRPAPSTDTQYF.

Points on this clone: This CDR3 is also generated by other DNA sequences in the sample. The CDR3 loop is CASSLEGYGYTF. The CDR3 DNA reads as TGTGCCAGCAGTTTAGAAGGGTATGGCTACACCTTC. The V gene is TRBV28, the J gene TRBJ1-2; D not certain. The CDR3 runs to 12 residues. Per the germline V gene, CDR1 is MDHEN and CDR2 is SYDVKM. V was trimmed by 2 bases and J by 5 bases, leaving 6 bases between them.

This clone was seen only a few times. Possible read error: a much larger clone is one base away. The gene calls are TRBV6-4 and TRBJ2-7; D unclear. Per the germline V gene, CDR1 is MRHNA and CDR2 is SNTAGT. The CDR3 contains 11 residues. Between the trimmed V and J ends, which lost 4 bases and 2 bases, there was a span of 3 bases. Written as DNA, the CDR3 is TGTGCCAGCAGTGCCACCTACGAGCAGTACTTC. Amino acids: CASSATYEQYF.

This clone has just a few counts. The rearrangement joins TRBV10-3 to TRBJ2-2, with 7 bases lining up with TRBD1. V shed 0 bases and J 15 bases; nucleotides not matched to a gene: 7. From germline, CDR1 is ENHRY and CDR2 SYGVKD. The CDR3 length is 13 residues. The CDR3: CAISESSQGLVFF. CDR3 in DNA: TGTGCCATCAGTGAGTCGTCACAGGGGCTGGTGTTTTTT.

This clone was seen more than once but under ten times. Other DNA sequences within the sample encode an identical CDR3. The chain has TRBV7-9 and TRBJ2-5; the D gene is possibly TRBD2 (5 bases). The CDR3 contains 12 residues. CDR1 and CDR2 from the germline V gene are SEHNR and FQNEAQ (reference sequence). Trimming removed 3 bases at V and 4 bases at J, with 6 bases between. CDR3 nucleotide sequence: TGTGCCAGCAGCTTTGAGGGAGAGACCCAGTACTTC. Translating gives CASSFEGETQYF.

In DNA, the CDR3 is TGTGCCAGCAGCATAGGGACAGGAATCTCCTACGAGCAGTACTTC. Translation gives CASSIGTGISYEQYF. This rearrangement joins TRBV5-8 to TRBJ2-7; 8 bases are shared with TRBD1. CDR1 SGHTS and CDR2 YDEGEE come from the germline V gene. The CDR3 extends over 15 amino acids. Trimming cost V 4 bases and J 0 bases; bases outside gene matches: 6.

J is TRBJ2-7 and V is TRBV18; 8 positions agree with TRBD1. The V and J ends lost 6 bases and 0 bases, in that order; junction bases with no gene match: 4. Germline assignment: CDR1 KGHSH and CDR2 LQKENI. The CDR3 has 14 amino acids. The CDR3: CASSGQVDSYEQYF. The CDR3 nucleotides are TGTGCCAGCTCGGGACAGGTTGACTCCTACGAGCAGTACTTC. The full variable domain, completed using reference TRBV18 and TRBJ2-7, is NAGVMQNPRHLVRRRGQEARLRCSPMKGHSHVYWYRQLPEEGLKFMVYLQKENIIDESGMPKERFSAEFPKEGPSILRIQQVVRGDSAAYFCASSGQVDSYEQYFGPGTRLTVT.

This clone was picked up a small number of times. The V and J genes are TRBV9 and TRBJ1-2; perhaps TRBD1 as D (5 bases). The CDR3 sequence is 15 residues long. V dropped 1 base and J dropped 6 bases, with 16 bases sitting between them. Germline V gives CDR1 SGDLS, CDR2 YYNGEE. CDR3 in DNA: TGTGCCAGCAGCGTAACCCTCCGGGGGTGGGATGGCTACACCTTC. Its translation: CASSVTLRGWDGYTF.

The CDR3 DNA sequence: TGTGCCAGCAGCACTAATGAAAAACTGTTTTTT. As protein: CASSTNEKLFF. The chain couples TRBV6-5 to TRBJ1-4; no clear D. The CDR3 spans 11 residues. The germline V gene encodes CDR1 MNHEY and CDR2 SVGAGI. The germline V and J ends were trimmed by 6 bases and 2 bases, with 1 base remaining between them.

This chain connects TRBV7-8 to TRBJ1-6; D call uncertain. Per the germline V gene, CDR1 is SGHVS and CDR2 is FQNEAQ. The CDR3 has 14 amino acids. V lost 3 bases and J lost 7, with 10 bases in between. CDR3 in amino acids: CASSLNTVNSPLHF. The CDR3 bases are TGTGCCAGCAGCTTGAATACCGTGAATTCACCCCTCCACTTT.

The chain has TRBV11-2 and TRBJ2-7, with no clear D. The V end lost 4 bases, the J end lost 4 bases, and 11 bases lay between the germline ends. Germline CDR1 is SGHAT and CDR2 is FQNNGV. The CDR3 is 13 residues long. The CDR3 DNA follows: TGTGCCAGCAGCTCTACCGGATTTTACGAGCAGTACTTC. Translating gives CASSSTGFYEQYF.